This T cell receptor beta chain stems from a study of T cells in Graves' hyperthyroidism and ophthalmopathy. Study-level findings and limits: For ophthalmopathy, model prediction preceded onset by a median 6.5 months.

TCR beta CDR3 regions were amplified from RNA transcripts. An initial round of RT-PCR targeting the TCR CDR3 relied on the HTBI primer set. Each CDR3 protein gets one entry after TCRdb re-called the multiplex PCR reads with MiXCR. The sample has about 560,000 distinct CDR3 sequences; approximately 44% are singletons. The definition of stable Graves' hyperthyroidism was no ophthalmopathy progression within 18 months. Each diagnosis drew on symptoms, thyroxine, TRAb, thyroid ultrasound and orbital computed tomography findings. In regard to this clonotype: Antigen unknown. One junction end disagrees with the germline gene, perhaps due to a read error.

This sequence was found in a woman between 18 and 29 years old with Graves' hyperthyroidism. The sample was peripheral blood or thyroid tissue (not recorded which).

The CDR3 here is CASSPNRAKGETQYF. CDR3 DNA: TGTGCCAGCAGTCCCAACAGGGCCAAGGGGGAGACCCAGTACTTC. This sequence joins TRBV23-1 and TRBJ2-5; D perhaps matches TRBD1 (6 bases). TRBV23-1 is an ORF, with its function uncertain. This CDR3 contains 15 residues.